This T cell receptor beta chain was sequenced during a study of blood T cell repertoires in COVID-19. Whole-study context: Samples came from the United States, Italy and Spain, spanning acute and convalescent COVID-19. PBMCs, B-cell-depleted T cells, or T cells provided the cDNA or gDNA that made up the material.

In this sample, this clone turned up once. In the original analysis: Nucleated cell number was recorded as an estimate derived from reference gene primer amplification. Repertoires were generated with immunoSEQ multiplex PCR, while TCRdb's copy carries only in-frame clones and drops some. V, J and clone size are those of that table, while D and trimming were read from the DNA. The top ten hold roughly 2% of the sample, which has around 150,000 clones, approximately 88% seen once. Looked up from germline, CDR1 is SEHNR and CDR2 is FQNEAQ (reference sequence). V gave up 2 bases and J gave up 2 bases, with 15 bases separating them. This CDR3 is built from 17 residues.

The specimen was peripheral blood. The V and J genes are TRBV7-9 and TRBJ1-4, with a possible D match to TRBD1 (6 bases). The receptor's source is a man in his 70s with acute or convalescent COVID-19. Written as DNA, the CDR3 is TGTGCCAGCAGCTTATGGCAGGGGCAGGGGACTAATGAAAAACTGTTTTTT. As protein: CASSLWQGQGTNEKLFF.